This T cell receptor (beta chain) was sequenced for a study of T cell responses to AZD1222 COVID-19 vaccine (dated by TCRdb to the early 2020s). Regarding the complete study: AZD1222 recipients whose second dose came at about 4 weeks and those whose second dose came at about 12 weeks were combined into one group, since spike-specific TCR depth and breadth did not differ between the two schedules. A total of 230 to 250 trial participants underwent TCR sequencing, of whom more than 200 had received two doses of AZD1222 and 26 had received two doses of the MenACWY control vaccine. Enrollment into the trials was organized by age into subgroups of 18-55, 56-69 and 70-plus years, and those subgroups contained approximately 150, 30 and 60 TCR-sequenced participants, respectively.

Here is what the overall study found, with its caveats: The 56-69-year group was small, and its depth increase did not reach significance, likely because of low power. Only five to seven AZD1222 recipients were SARS-CoV-2 seropositive at baseline, limiting conclusions about previously exposed vaccinees. The vaccine-associated CD4 TCRs covered the entire spike protein, and the dominant responses fell in regions 160-218 and 743-854. Participants were mostly white British, with more females than males. The authors suggested clonal diversity may have been underestimated. Because no day 14 peak-response samples were available, the repertoires could be characterized only after the peak T cell response. Spike-specific TCR breadth and depth rose significantly after two AZD1222 doses compared with day 0 and with MenACWY recipients. Reportedly, close to half of the unique spike-specific TCRs recognized epitopes lying outside the regions that are mutated in the B.1.351 and B.1.1.7 variants.

The time point label corresponds to: baseline before first vaccination. Vaccinee samples were obtained from the UK trials COV001 and COV002, which included a single-blind randomized controlled phase 2/3 trial of AZD1222 (ChAdOx1 nCoV-19) in healthy adults. Trial participant PBMC samples were collected at day 0 and day 28 after the second dose for TCRbeta chain sequencing. From the germline V gene, CDR1 is MDHEN and CDR2 is SYDVKM. There are 15 amino acids in the CDR3, from cysteine to phenylalanine inclusive. Only the CDR3 portion is preserved as DNA: 45 bases, with reading frame beginning at the first base. Trimming leaves V shorter by 2 bases and J shorter by 4 bases, with the junction holding 6 bases beyond the gene matches. The CDR3 regions of human TCRbeta chains were analyzed by immunosequencing. The study's processing was this. Repertoire TCRs were matched against a reference library of SARS-CoV-2-specific TCRs generated with the MIRA antigen-specificity platform. Breadth meant the fraction of unique TCRs that were SARS-CoV-2-associated, whereas depth meant the fraction of total T cells that were SARS-CoV-2-associated. Using the MIRA data, every spike-specific TCR was mapped to the spike region that the TCR reacted to and assigned to either a CD4 or a CD8 class. Log10-transformed breadth and depth values were compared by one-way ANOVA with Sidak's multiple comparisons tests. In its TCRdb copy, this immuneACCESS table keeps in-frame sequences only and misses some clones. Where compared with another copy, unresolved V genes explain less than half of these, and the others have no known cause. D and trimming come from the DNA, and the V and J calls and clone size come from that table. In all, the sample holds around 97,000 clones, and about 90% of those were seen once. The ten largest clones capture about 5% of the sample.

A single count supports this clone. Its recognized antigen is unknown. No per-base quality is available; no much larger clone lies one base away. This clonotype was sampled from an adult in good health. Here the chain combines TRBV28 and TRBJ2-3, and TRBD2 aligns with 7 junction nucleotides. The starting material was peripheral blood, obtained on day 0 of AZD1222 vaccination. The CDR3 region: CASSLGGLGADTQYF. The DNA sequence follows: TGTGCCAGCAGTTTAGGTGGACTAGGAGCAGATACGCAGTATTTT.